This TCR beta chain was sequenced for a study of blood T cell repertoires in COVID-19 (TCRdb year 2020). About the study as a whole: The collaborator samples originated in the United States, Italy and Spain and spanned the acute and convalescent phases of COVID-19. The material from the prospective study consisted of cDNA or gDNA derived from T cells, B-cell-depleted T cells, or PBMCs. The dataset comprised deeply sampled blood TCRbeta repertoires from subjects exposed to, actively infected with, or recovered from COVID-19. The repertoires were made available in a free public database intended to serve as a resource for research on the immune response to SARS-CoV-2. The samples were drawn from two sources: the first 160 participants of the ongoing ImmuneRACE study, and approximately 1,300 subjects contributed by 6 global collaborators. The sample metadata nearly always contained a de-identified subject ID, COVID-19 status, age in years and sex. Where HLA class I and class II types were available, the types were taken from metadata supplied by the sample provider, not from assay-based typing.

Findings and caveats that apply to the study as a whole: The amount of clinical and demographic metadata varied by source and participant and was provided uncurated.

In the prospective study, participants were about 18 to 89 years old, resided in 25 or so geographic areas of the United States, and were enrolled through a virtual design. In the prospective study, cohorts were assigned on the basis of participant-reported clinical history obtained from a screening survey and a study questionnaire. For ImmuneRACE Cohort 3, a participant was defined as recovered based on two consecutive negative NP/OP PCR tests, clearance by a healthcare professional, or resolution of symptoms. Each participant in the prospective study had whole blood, serum and a nasopharyngeal or oropharyngeal swab collected by mobile phlebotomists. Prospective study participants could optionally give additional blood draws and questionnaires over an approximately two-month period. Blood samples from the prospective study were shipped frozen or at room temperature prior to DNA extraction. Notes on this clone: Its antigen specificity is not known. No clone much larger than this one lies a single base away; base qualities are absent.

The germline V and J ends show losses of 0 bases and 4 bases respectively, and no gene match explains 6 bases of the junction. CDR1 and CDR2 are read off the germline V gene as SGHRS and YFSETQ. The CDR3 sequence holds 16 residues, the cysteine and phenylalanine included. Only the CDR3 DNA is retained, 48 bases long and in frame from the first base. The immunoSEQ Assay, a bias-controlled multiplex PCR, was used to amplify TCRbeta CDR3 regions from genomic DNA. The paper's data handling went like this. The number of nucleated cells in each sample was estimated by amplification of reference gene primers within the assay. To quantify the absolute abundance of each unique TCRbeta CDR3 rearrangement, sequence reads were collapsed and filtered. For each sample, productive Simpson clonality was calculated by taking the square root of Simpson's diversity index across productive rearrangements. TCRdb limited this immuneACCESS table to in-frame rearrangements with V and J called. A share of clones is missing; checked studies link under half to unresolved V genes, and the rest is unexplained. That table is the source of V, J and clone size, and D and trimming were worked out from the DNA. The sample records about 250,000 clones, around nine tenths of which are singletons. The biggest ten clones account for 1.5% to 2% of the sample.

This TCR derives from a woman aged 45-65 years who had recovered from COVID-19. Sequenced material: PBMCs or T cells enriched from blood (not recorded which). The chain couples TRBV5-1 to TRBJ2-7, and TRBD2 aligns with 11 junction nucleotides. The DNA sequence is TGCGCCAGCAGCTTGGCCCCGGGACTAGCGGAATACGAGCAGTACTTC. Its protein product is CASSLAPGLAEYEQYF.